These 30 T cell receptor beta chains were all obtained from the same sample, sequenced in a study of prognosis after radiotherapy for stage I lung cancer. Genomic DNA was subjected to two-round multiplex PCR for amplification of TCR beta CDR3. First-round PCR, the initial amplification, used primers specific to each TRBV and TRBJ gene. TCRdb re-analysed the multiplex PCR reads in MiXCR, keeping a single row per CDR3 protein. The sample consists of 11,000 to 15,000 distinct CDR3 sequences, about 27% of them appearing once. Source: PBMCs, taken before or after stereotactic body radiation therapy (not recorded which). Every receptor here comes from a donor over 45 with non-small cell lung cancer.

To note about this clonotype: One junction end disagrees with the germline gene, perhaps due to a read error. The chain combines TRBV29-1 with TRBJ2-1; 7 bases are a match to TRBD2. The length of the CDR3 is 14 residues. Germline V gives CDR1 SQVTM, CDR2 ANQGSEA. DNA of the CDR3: TGTAGCGTGGGAGGACCAGCGGGGTACAATGAGCAGTTCTTC. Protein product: CSVGGPAGYNEQFF.

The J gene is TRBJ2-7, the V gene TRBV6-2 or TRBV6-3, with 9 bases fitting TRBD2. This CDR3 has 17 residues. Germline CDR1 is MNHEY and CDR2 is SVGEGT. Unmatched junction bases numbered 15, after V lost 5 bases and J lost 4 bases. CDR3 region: CASSVSGSYYVRYEQYF. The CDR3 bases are TGTGCCAGCAGTGTTAGCGGGAGTTACTATGTCAGGTACGAGCAGTACTTC.

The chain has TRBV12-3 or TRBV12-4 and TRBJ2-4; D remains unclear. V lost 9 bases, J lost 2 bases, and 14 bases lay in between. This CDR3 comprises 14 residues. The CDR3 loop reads CASSHNGPKNIQYF. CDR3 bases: TGTGCCAGTAGTCATAATGGACCCAAAAACATTCAGTACTTC.

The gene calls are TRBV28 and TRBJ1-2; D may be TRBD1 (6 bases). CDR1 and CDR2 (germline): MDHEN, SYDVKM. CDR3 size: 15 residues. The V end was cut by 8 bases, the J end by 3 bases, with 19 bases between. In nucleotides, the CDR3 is TGTGCCAGCTCTAAGGGGGGGGTGTTTGACTATGGCTACACCTTC. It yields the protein CASSKGGVFDYGYTF.

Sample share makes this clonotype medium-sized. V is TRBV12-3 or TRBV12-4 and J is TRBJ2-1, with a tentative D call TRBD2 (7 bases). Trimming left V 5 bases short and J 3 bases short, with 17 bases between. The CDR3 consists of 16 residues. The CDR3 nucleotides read TGTGCCAGCAGTACAGGGACTATCCGTCTCTACAATGAGCAGTTCTTC. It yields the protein CASSTGTIRLYNEQFF.

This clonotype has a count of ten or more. CDR3: CSVLPASYNEQFF. DNA of the CDR3: TGCAGCGTTTTGCCCGCCTCCTACAATGAGCAGTTCTTC. The V and J genes are TRBV29-1 and TRBJ2-1; D not certain. This CDR3 is 13 amino acids long. Germline CDR1 is SQVTM and CDR2 is ANQGSEA. V was trimmed by 5 bases and J by 0 bases, leaving 8 bases between them.

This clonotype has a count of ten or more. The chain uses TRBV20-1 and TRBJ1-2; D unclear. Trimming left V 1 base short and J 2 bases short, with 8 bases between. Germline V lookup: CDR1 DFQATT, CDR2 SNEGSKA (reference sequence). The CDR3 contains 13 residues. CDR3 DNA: TGCAGTGCTAGAGTCGCAGTCAACTATGGCTACACCTTC. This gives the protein CSARVAVNYGYTF.

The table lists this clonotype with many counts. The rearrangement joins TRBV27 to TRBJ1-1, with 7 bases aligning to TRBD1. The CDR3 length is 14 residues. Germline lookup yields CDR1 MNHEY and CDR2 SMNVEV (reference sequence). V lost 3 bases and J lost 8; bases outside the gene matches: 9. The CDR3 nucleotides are TGTGCCAGCAGTTTGGGTCTAGGGACAGCCGAAGCTTTCTTT. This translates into CASSLGLGTAEAFF.

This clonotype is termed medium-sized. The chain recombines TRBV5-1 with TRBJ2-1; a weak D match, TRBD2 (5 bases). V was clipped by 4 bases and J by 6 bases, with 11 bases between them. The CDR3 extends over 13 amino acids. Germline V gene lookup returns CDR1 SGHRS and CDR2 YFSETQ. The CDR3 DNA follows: TGCGCCAGCAGCCCTCTCGAGGGCAATGAGCAGTTCTTC. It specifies CASSPLEGNEQFF.

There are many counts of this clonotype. Here the CDR3 DNA reads TGTGCCAGCAGCGTAGAGTGGGATTCACCCCTCCACTTT. As protein: CASSVEWDSPLHF. The V call is TRBV9, the J call TRBJ1-6, with D unclear. Per the germline V gene, CDR1 is SGDLS and CDR2 is YYNGEE. V lost 0 bases and J lost 8, with 6 bases in between. The CDR3 length is 13 residues.

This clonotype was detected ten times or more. CDR3 sequence reads: CSGLLGALETQYF. The CDR3, as DNA: TGCAGCGGTCTATTGGGGGCGCTGGAGACCCAGTACTTC. The chain has TRBV29-1 and TRBJ2-5; maybe TRBD1 (6 bases). The CDR3 extends over 13 amino acids. Trimming left V 7 bases short and J 5 bases short, with 17 bases between. Germline CDR1 reads SQVTM; CDR2 reads ANQGSEA.

The chain's CDR3 is CASGPVVGRETQYF. As DNA, the CDR3 is TGTGCCAGTGGACCCGTCGTAGGTCGAGAGACCCAGTACTTC. The chain uses TRBV19 and TRBJ2-5; D is unresolved. CDR1 is LNHDA and CDR2 is SQIVND in the germline V gene (reference sequence). This CDR3 region has 14 residues. Trimming removed 8 bases from V and 4 bases from J, with 17 bases in between.

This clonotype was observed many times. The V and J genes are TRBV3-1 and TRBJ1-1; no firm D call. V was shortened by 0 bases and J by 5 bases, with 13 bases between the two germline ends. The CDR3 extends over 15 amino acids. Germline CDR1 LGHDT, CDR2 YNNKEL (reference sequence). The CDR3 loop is CASSQDAAVWTEAFF. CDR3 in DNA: TGTGCCAGCAGCCAAGATGCGGCGGTGTGGACTGAAGCTTTCTTT.

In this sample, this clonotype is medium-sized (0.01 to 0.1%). The CDR3 spells CSAILPGLAVYNEQFF. The DNA of the CDR3 is TGCAGTGCCATCCTCCCTGGGCTAGCGGTTTACAATGAGCAGTTCTTC. This rearrangement joins TRBV20-1 to TRBJ2-1; 7 nucleotides agree with TRBD2. The ends lost 6 bases at V and 4 bases at J; junction bases unmatched: 15. Germline loops: CDR1 DFQATT, CDR2 SNEGSKA (reference sequence). There are 16 residues in the CDR3.

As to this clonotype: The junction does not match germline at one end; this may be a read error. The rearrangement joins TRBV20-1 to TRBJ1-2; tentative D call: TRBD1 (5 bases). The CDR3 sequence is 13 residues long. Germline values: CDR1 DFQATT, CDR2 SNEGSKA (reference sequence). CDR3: CSAIQDTNHGYTF. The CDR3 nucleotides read TGCAGTGCTATACAGGACACTAACCATGGCTACACCTTC.

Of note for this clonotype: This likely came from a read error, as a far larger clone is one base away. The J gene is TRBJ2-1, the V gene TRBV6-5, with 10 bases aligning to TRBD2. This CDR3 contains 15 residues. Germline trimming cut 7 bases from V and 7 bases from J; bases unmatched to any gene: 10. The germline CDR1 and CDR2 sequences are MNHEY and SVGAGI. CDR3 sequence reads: CASIRLAGLRNEQFF. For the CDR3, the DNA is TGTGCCAGCATCCGACTAGCGGGTTTAAGAAATGAGCAGTTCTTC.

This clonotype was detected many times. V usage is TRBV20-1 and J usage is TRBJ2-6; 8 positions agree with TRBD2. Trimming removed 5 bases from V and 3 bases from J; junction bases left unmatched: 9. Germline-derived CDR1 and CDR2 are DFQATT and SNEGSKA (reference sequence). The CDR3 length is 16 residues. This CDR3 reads CSARMGTRYGANVLTF. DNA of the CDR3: TGCAGTGCTCGGATGGGGACTAGGTATGGGGCCAACGTCCTGACTTTC.

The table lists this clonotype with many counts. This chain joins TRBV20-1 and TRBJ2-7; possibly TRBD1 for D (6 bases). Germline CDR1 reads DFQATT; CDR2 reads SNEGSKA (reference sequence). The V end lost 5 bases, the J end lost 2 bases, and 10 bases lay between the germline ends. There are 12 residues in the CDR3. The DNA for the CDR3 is TGCAGTGCTGGACAGAATACCTACGAGCAGTACTTC. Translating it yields CSAGQNTYEQYF.

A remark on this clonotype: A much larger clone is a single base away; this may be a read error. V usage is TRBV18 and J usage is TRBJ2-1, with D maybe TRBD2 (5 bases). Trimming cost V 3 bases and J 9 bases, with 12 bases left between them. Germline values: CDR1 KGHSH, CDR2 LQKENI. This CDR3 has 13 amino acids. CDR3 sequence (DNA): TGTGCCAGCTCACCTATAGGAGGCGGTGAGCAGTTCTTC. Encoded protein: CASSPIGGGEQFF.

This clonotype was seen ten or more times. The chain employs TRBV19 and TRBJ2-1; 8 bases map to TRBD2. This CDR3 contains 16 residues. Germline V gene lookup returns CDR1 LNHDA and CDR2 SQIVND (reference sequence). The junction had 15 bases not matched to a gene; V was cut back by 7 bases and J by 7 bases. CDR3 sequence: CASTPGTRVTMNEQFF. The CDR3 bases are TGTGCCAGTACTCCGGGGACTAGAGTAACCATGAATGAGCAGTTCTTC.

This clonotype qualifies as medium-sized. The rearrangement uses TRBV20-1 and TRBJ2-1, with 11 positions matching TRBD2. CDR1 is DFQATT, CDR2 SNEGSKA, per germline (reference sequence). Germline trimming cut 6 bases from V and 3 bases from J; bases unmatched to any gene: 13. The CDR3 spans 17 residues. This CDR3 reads CSARASGRFWGYNEQFF. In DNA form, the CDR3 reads TGCAGTGCCCGCGCTAGCGGGAGGTTTTGGGGCTACAATGAGCAGTTCTTC.

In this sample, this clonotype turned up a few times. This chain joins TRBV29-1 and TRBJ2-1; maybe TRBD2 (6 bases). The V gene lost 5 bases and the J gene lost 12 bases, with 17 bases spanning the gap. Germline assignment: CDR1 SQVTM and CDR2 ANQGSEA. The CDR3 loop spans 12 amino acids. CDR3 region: CSVLWPGTGQFF. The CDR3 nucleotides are TGCAGCGTTTTATGGCCGGGGACTGGGCAGTTCTTC.

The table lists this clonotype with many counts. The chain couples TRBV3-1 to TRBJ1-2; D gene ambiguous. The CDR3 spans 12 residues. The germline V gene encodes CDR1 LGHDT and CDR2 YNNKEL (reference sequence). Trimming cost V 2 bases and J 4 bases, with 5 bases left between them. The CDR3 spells CASSQSRYGYTF. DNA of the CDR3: TGTGCCAGCAGCCAATCCCGCTATGGCTACACCTTC.

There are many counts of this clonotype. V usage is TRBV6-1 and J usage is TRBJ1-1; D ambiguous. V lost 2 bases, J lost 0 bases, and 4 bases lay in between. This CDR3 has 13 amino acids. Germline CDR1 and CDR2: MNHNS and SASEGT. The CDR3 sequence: CASSEWMNTEAFF. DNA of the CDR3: TGTGCCAGCAGTGAATGGATGAACACTGAAGCTTTCTTT.

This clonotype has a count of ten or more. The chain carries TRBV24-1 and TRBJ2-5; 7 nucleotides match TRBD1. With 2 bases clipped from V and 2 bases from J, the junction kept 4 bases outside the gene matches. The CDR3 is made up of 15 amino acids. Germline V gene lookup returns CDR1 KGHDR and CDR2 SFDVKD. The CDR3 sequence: CATSDSPGQQETQYF. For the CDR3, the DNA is TGTGCCACCAGTGATTCCCCGGGACAGCAAGAGACCCAGTACTTC.

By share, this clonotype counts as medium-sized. The CDR3 DNA is TGCGCCAGCAGCTCGGCCGCGAGGCTCACATACGAGCAGTACTTC. It is translated as CASSSAARLTYEQYF. The chain recombines TRBV5-1 with TRBJ2-7, with D unresolved. Germline V gives CDR1 SGHRS, CDR2 YFSETQ. The CDR3 is 15 residues long. V was shortened by 3 bases and J by 4 bases, with 17 bases between the two germline ends.

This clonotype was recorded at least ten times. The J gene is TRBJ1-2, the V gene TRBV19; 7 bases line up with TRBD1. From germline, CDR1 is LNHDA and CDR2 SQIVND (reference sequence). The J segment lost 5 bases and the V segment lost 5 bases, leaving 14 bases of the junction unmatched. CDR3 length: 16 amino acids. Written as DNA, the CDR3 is TGTGCCAGTAGTGGAGGACAGGCGAGGCTTCCGTATGGCTACACCTTC. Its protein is CASSGGQARLPYGYTF.

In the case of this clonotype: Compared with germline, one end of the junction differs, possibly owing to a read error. The CDR3 region has the DNA TGTGCCAGCAGTCCCGGGGCCCAGCAGCCCCCGCATTTT. Its protein is CASSPGAQQPPHF. The chain links TRBV12-3 or TRBV12-4 to TRBJ1-5; weak D call: TRBD1 (5 bases). This CDR3 comprises 13 residues.

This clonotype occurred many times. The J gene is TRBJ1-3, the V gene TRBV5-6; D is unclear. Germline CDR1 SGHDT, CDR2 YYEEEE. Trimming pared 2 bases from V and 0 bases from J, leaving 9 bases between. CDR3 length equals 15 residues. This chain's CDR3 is CASSFQALSGNTIYF. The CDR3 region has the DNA TGTGCCAGCAGCTTTCAGGCCCTCTCTGGAAACACCATATATTTT.

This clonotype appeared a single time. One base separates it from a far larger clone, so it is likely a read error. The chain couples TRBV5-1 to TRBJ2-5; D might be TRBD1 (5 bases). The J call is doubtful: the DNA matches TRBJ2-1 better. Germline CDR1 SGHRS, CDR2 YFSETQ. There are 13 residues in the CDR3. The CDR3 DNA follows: TGCGCCAGCAGCCTGGACACAGGCAATGAGCAGTTCTTC. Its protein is CASSLDTGNEQFF.